The T cell receptor (beta chain) described here comes from a study of post-analysis software for immune sequencing data. Study-wide results and limits: Controls had significantly higher normalized Chao1 diversity than multiple sclerosis patients. The study found TRBV5-6, TRBV5-1 and TRBV20-1 among about 5 TRBV segments more frequent in patients than controls.

The germline gives CDR1 SQVTM, CDR2 ANQGSEA. Trimming took 3 bases from V and 3 from J; bases not matched to a gene: 4. The length of the CDR3 is 13 residues. Built from TCR beta cDNA, the libraries had unique molecular identifiers in them. One entry per CDR3 protein, called by TCRdb with MiXCR from the PCR reads. The repertoire holds fewer than 700,000 distinct CDR3 sequences, with around 44% as singletons. In the case of this clonotype: Antigen specificity is unknown.

The sequencing sample was made of blood. This clonotype was sampled from a girl between 5 and 17 years old with multiple sclerosis. This rearrangement joins TRBV29-1 to TRBJ1-2; 7 nucleotides match TRBD1. CDR3 coding DNA: TGCAGCGTTGACACTCAGGGGGACTATGGCTACACCTTC. Translation gives CSVDTQGDYGYTF.